A selection of T cell receptor beta chains follows, all from one sample in a study of cytomegalovirus exposure and HLA in healthy donors. Some clones are missing from TCRdb's copy, which holds only in-frame ones; the method was immunoSEQ multiplex PCR. Among some 180,000 clones, roughly 90% were seen once, and the ten largest hold around 0.99%. The specimen sequenced was PBMCs. Receptors were obtained from a boy between 2 and 10 years old in good health and CMV-seronegative. Each CDR3 is given with its conserved first and last residue. A D gene is named only where the DNA matches it firmly. Clone size appears in some rows only: once, few, many, or a class for an expanded clone.

V	J	size	D	DNA	CDR3
TRBV19	TRBJ1-1	few	NA	TGTGCCAGTACTTCTTGGGCCTTAGAAGCTTTCTTT	CASTSWALEAFF
TRBV28	TRBJ1-2	NA	NA	TGTGCCAGCAGTTGGCAGGGTGAAAACTATGGCTACACCTTC	CASSWQGENYGYTF
TRBV5-1	TRBJ1-4	NA	TRBD1	TGCGCCAGCAGCTTGGCTGGGACAGGCGATAATGAAAAACTGTTTTTT	CASSLAGTGDNEKLFF
TRBV2	TRBJ2-5	NA	TRBD1	TGTGCCAGCAGCTCAAGACAGGGAAAAGAGACCCAGTACTTC	CASSSRQGKETQYF
TRBV6-6	TRBJ2-7	NA	TRBD1	TGTGCCAGCAGTTCCGACAGGGGCACAACCGGGCAGTACTTC	CASSSDRGTTGQYF
TRBV7-2	TRBJ1-3	NA	NA	TGTGCCAGCAGCTCTGGGAGGGGAGCAGGAAACACCATATATTTT	CASSSGRGAGNTIYF
TRBV5-1	TRBJ2-3	NA	NA	TGCGCCAGCAGCTTGGCGGTTTTGGATACGCAGTATTTT	CASSLAVLDTQYF
TRBV18	TRBJ1-1	NA	TRBD1	TGTGCCAGCTCACGTCCTCGGACAGGGACCTTAAACACTGAAGCTTTCTTT	CASSRPRTGTLNTEAFF
TRBV7-9	TRBJ2-2	NA	TRBD2	TGTGCCAGCAGCTTAGTGGCGGGAGTGGGCCCAGGGGAGCTGTTTTTT	CASSLVAGVGPGELFF
TRBV6-1	TRBJ2-7	few	NA	TGTGCCAGCAGTGAGACGGGTACCTACGAGCAGTACTTC	CASSETGTYEQYF
TRBV2	TRBJ2-5	NA	NA	TGTGCCAGCAGTGAGTTGGTAGCAAAGACCCAGTACTTC	CASSELVAKTQYF
TRBV18	TRBJ1-5	NA	TRBD1	TGTGCCAGCTCACCACGAAGTCTGGGACAGGGAAATCGTCAGCCCCAGCATTTT	CASSPRSLGQGNRQPQHF
TRBV4-1	TRBJ2-3	NA	TRBD2	TGCGCCAGCAGCCAAGAGGCTAGCGGGAGATTTGACGATACGCAGTATTTT	CASSQEASGRFDDTQYF
TRBV15	TRBJ1-2	once	NA	TGTGCCACCAGTTACAGGTGGGGGGACTATGGCTACACCTTC	CATSYRWGDYGYTF
TRBV10-2	TRBJ2-5	NA	TRBD1	TGCGCCAGCAGACCGAATCCCGGGACAGCGCAAGAGACCCAGTACTTC	CASRPNPGTAQETQYF
TRBV5-4	TRBJ2-7	NA	TRBD1	TGTGCCAGCAGCTCTTGGACAGGGGGTGACGAGCAGTACTTC	CASSSWTGGDEQYF
TRBV11-2	TRBJ2-5	NA	TRBD2	TGTGCCAGCAGCTTAATTCTAGCGGGGGGGCCTGGGGAGACCCAGTACTTC	CASSLILAGGPGETQYF
TRBV9	TRBJ2-1	NA	NA	TGTGCCAGCAGCGTAGCCGACGGGGGCTCCTACAATGAGCAGTTCTTC	CASSVADGGSYNEQFF